A single sample is the source of the 11 T cell receptor beta chains below, sequenced in a study of CD8+ T cells in alopecia areata. TCR sequencing used cDNA made by reverse transcription of extracted RNA. Here immunoSEQ multiplex PCR was the method, and the copy in TCRdb shows in-frame clones only, minus some. The sample consists of more than 200,000 clones, 67% of them appearing once. This sample comprised CD4+ T cells sorted from blood, obtained at week 0. The receptors stem from a human donor with alopecia areata.

This CDR3 is CASSPTAGNEQFF. DNA of the CDR3: TGTGCCAGCTCACCTACGGCAGGCAATGAGCAGTTCTTC. This chain links TRBV18 with TRBJ2-1, with unresolved D. The germline CDR1 and CDR2 sequences are KGHSH and LQKENI. The CDR3 consists of 13 residues. Trimming removed 3 bases at V and 6 bases at J, with 9 bases between. The full variable domain, with the rest looked up from reference TRBV18 and TRBJ2-1, is NAGVMQNPRHLVRRRGQEARLRCSPMKGHSHVYWYRQLPEEGLKFMVYLQKENIIDESGMPKERFSAEFPKEGPSILRIQQVVRGDSAAYFCASSPTAGNEQFFGPGTRLTVL.

This clone turned up a few times. This chain uses TRBV7-2 with TRBJ2-7, with a weak D call TRBD2 (7 bases). V lost 5 bases to trimming and J lost 9 bases, with 11 bases between them. The CDR3 covers 11 residues. From germline, CDR1 is SGHTA and CDR2 FQGNSA. The CDR3 sequence is CASSHGGRQYF. Here the CDR3 DNA reads TGTGCCAGCAGCCACGGGGGGCGGCAGTACTTC.

This chain links TRBV4-3 with TRBJ2-6; 7 nucleotides align to TRBD1. The CDR3 runs 18 residues. V trimming: 2 bases; J trimming: 0 bases; junction bases outside the gene matches: 7. CDR1 and CDR2 (germline): LGHNA, YSLEER. Written as DNA, the CDR3 is TGCGCCAGCAGCCAAACAGGGGCGCACTCCTCTGGGGCCAACGTCCTGACTTTC. Its translation: CASSQTGAHSSGANVLTF.

Comment on this clone: The sample contains more than one DNA sequence encoding this CDR3. The rearrangement links TRBV30 to TRBJ2-7; weak D call: TRBD2 (5 bases). V dropped 1 base and J dropped 1 base, with 8 bases sitting between them. This CDR3 has 13 amino acids. In germline, CDR1 is GTSNPN, CDR2 SVGIG (reference sequence). CDR3 in amino acids: CAWSGGLSYEQYF. The CDR3 coding sequence is TGTGCCTGGAGTGGAGGGTTATCCTACGAGCAGTACTTC.

The CDR3 bases are TGTGCCAGCAGCCCCTCCCCCGATCAGCCCCAGCATTTT. It is translated as CASSPSPDQPQHF. The rearrangement links TRBV7-2 to TRBJ1-5; D gene uncertain. V shed 5 bases and J shed 5 bases, with 10 bases lying between them. Germline V gene sequence: CDR1 SGHTA, CDR2 FQGNSA. CDR3 length: 13 amino acids.

This rearrangement joins TRBV9 to TRBJ1-5; tentative D call: TRBD1 (5 bases). Germline values: CDR1 SGDLS, CDR2 YYNGEE. V lost 5 bases, J lost 4 bases, and 13 bases lay in between. The CDR3 loop spans 14 amino acids. The CDR3 bases are TGTGCCAGCAGTCCTGGGACGGTAAATCAGCCCCAGCATTTT. Translating it yields CASSPGTVNQPQHF.

This clone was detected once. The genes are TRBV29-1 and TRBJ2-3, with TRBD2 as a possible D gene (6 bases). Germline CDR1 and CDR2: SQVTM and ANQGSEA. The germline V and J ends were trimmed by 6 bases and 5 bases, with 9 bases remaining between them. The CDR3 runs to 11 residues. The CDR3 sequence is CSVEGLDTQYF. CDR3 DNA: TGCAGCGTGGAGGGGTTAGATACGCAGTATTTT.

This clone was recorded a few times. The rearrangement links TRBV29-1 to TRBJ2-2, with D maybe TRBD1 (5 bases). Per the germline V gene, CDR1 is SQVTM and CDR2 is ANQGSEA. V lost 5 bases, J lost 3 bases, and 16 bases lay in between. The CDR3 loop spans 15 amino acids. CDR3: CSVRLGLADTGELFF. The CDR3 nucleotides are TGCAGCGTTCGGTTGGGGCTCGCGGACACCGGGGAGCTGTTTTTT.

The CDR3 DNA reads TGTGCCAGCAGCCAAGAAGGGACAGATAACTATGGCTACACCTTC. Amino acid sequence: CASSQEGTDNYGYTF. The chain joins TRBV4-2 to TRBJ1-2, with TRBD1 matching 7 bases. V shed 0 bases and J 1 base; nucleotides not matched to a gene: 2. The CDR3 spans 15 residues. The V gene's germline CDR1 is LGHNA and CDR2 YNFKEQ.

CDR3 sequence reads: CASSTPRGRWSEQYF. DNA for the CDR3: TGTGCCAGCAGCACACCGAGGGGGCGCTGGTCCGAGCAGTACTTC. The chain carries TRBV27 and TRBJ2-7, with 7 nucleotides matching TRBD1. After removal of 6 bases from V and 6 bases from J, the junction contained 14 bases not matched to a gene. The CDR3 spans 15 residues. The germline V gene has CDR1 MNHEY and CDR2 SMNVEV (reference sequence).

This clone was detected a few times. The V and J genes are TRBV7-2 and TRBJ2-5; weak D call: TRBD2 (5 bases). Trimming left V 4 bases short and J 7 bases short, with 22 bases between. Germline assignment: CDR1 SGHTA and CDR2 FQGNSA. The CDR3 is 16 residues long. In nucleotides, the CDR3 is TGTGCCAGCAGCTCAAGAAGAGATACGGGCGGAGGGACCCAGTACTTC. Translated, it gives CASSSRRDTGGGTQYF.